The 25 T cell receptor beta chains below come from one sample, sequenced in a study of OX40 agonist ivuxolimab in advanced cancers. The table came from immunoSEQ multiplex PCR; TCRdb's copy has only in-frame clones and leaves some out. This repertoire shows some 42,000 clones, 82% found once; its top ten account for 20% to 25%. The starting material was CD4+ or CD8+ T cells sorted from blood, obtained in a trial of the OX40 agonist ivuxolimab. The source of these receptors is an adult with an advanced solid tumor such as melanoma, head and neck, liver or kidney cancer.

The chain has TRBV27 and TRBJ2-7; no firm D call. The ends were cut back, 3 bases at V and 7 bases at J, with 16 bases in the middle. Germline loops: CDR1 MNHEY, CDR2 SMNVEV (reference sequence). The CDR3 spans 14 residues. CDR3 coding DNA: TGTGCCAGCAGTTTTATTGGTAGGGTAGGAGAGCAGTACTTC. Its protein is CASSFIGRVGEQYF.

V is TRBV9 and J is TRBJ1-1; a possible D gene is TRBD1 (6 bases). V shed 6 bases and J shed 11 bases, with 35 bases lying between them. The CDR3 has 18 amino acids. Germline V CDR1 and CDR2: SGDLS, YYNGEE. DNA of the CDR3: TGTGCCAGCACCTCTCAGGGGCGAGAAAAGGGGACAAGGCGGCGGGCTTTCTTT. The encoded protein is CASTSQGREKGTRRRAFF.

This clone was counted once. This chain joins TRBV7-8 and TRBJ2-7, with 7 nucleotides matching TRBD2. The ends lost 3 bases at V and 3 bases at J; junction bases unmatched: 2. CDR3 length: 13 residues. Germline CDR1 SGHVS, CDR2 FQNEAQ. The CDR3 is CASSFPSGYEQYF. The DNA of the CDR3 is TGTGCCAGCAGCTTCCCTAGCGGCTACGAGCAGTACTTC. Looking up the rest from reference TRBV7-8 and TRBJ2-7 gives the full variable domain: GAGVSQSPRYKVAKRGQDVALRCDPISGHVSLFWYQQALGQGPEFLTYFQNEAQLDKSGLPSDRFFAERPEGSVSTLKIQRTQQEDSAVYLCASSFPSGYEQYFGPGTRLTVT.

The CDR3 loop reads CASTPGGVRGTEAFF. The CDR3 bases are TGTGCCAGCACCCCCGGAGGGGTTAGGGGCACTGAAGCTTTCTTT. This rearrangement joins TRBV28 to TRBJ1-1; possibly TRBD1 for D (5 bases). This CDR3 comprises 15 residues. The V and J ends lost 7 bases and 4 bases respectively, with 19 bases between them. Germline loops: CDR1 MDHEN, CDR2 SYDVKM.

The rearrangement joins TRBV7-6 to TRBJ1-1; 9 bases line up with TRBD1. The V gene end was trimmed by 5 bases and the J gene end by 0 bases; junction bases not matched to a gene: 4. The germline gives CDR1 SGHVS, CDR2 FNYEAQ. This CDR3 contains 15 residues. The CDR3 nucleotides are TGTGCCAGCAGCCAGGGACAGGGAATGAACACTGAAGCTTTCTTT. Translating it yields CASSQGQGMNTEAFF.

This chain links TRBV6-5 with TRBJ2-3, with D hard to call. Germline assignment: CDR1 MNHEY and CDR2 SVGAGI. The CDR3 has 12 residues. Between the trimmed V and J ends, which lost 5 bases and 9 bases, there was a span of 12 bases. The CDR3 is CASSPSLGTQYF. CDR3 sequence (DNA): TGTGCCAGCAGTCCCTCGCTAGGGACGCAGTATTTT.

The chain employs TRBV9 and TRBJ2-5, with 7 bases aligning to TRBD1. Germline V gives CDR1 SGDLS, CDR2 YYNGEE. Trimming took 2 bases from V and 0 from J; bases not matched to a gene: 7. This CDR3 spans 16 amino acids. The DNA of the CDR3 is TGTGCCAGCAGCGTCACTAGGGGACAGCACCAAGAGACCCAGTACTTC. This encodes CASSVTRGQHQETQYF.

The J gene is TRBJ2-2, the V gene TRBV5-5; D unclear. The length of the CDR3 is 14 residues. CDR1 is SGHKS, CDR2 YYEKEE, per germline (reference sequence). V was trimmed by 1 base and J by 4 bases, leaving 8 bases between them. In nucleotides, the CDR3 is TGTGCCAGCAGCTTGATTGGGTCCACCGGGGAGCTGTTTTTT. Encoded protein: CASSLIGSTGELFF.

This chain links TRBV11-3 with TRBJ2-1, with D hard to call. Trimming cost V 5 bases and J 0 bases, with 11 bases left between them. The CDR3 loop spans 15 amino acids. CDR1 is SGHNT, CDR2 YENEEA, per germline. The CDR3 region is CASSRQLGSYNEQFF. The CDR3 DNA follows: TGTGCCAGCAGCCGTCAATTAGGCTCCTACAATGAGCAGTTCTTC.

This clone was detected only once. The CDR3: CASSSQVNNEKLFF. CDR3 bases: TGTGCCAGCAGCTCACAGGTTAATAATGAAAAACTGTTTTTT. J is TRBJ1-4 and V is TRBV27; maybe TRBD1 (5 bases). Germline assignment: CDR1 MNHEY and CDR2 SMNVEV (reference sequence). The germline V and J ends were trimmed by 6 bases and 4 bases, with 12 bases remaining between them. The CDR3 length is 14 residues.

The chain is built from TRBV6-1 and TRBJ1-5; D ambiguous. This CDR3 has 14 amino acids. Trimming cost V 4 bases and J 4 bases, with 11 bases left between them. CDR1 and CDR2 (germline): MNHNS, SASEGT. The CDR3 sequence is CASSGGFGNQPQHF. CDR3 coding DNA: TGTGCCAGCAGTGGGGGTTTTGGGAATCAGCCCCAGCATTTT.

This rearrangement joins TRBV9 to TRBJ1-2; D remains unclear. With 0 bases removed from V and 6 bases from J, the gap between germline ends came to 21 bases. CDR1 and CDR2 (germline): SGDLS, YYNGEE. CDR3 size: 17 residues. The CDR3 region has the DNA TGTGCCAGCAGCGTAGACTCTTGGGGTTCGAGCTCGCATGGCTACACCTTC. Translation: CASSVDSWGSSSHGYTF.

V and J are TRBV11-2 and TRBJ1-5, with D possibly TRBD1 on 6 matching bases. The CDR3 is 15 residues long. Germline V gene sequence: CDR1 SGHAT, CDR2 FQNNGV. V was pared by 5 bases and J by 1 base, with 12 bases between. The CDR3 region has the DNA TGTGCCAGCAGCGCGGGGGGGGCGAGCAATCAGCCCCAGCATTTT. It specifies CASSAGGASNQPQHF. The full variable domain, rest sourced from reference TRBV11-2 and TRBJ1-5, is EAGVAQSPRYKIIEKRQSVAFWCNPISGHATLYWYQQILGQGPKLLIQFQNNGVVDDSQLPKDRFSAERLKGVDSTLKIQPAKLEDSAVYLCASSAGGASNQPQHFGDGTRLSIL.

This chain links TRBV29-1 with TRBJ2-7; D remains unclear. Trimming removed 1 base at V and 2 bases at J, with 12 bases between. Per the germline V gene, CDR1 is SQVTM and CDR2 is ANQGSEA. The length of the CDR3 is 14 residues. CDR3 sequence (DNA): TGCAGCGTTGAAGTCTTGGGCTTAGCCTACGAGCAGTACTTC. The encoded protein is CSVEVLGLAYEQYF.

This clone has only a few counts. This chain's CDR3 is CASSLEAEETQYF. The CDR3 bases are TGTGCCAGCAGCTTGGAGGCCGAAGAGACCCAGTACTTC. The chain is built from TRBV5-4 and TRBJ2-5; D is uncertain. Germline assignment: CDR1 SGHNT and CDR2 YYREEE (reference sequence). Trimming stripped 0 bases from V and 3 bases from J, with 6 bases between. The CDR3 loop spans 13 amino acids.

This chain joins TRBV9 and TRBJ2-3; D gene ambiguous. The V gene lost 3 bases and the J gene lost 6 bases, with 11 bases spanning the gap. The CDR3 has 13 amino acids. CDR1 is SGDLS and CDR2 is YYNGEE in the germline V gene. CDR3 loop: CASSEGPRDTQYF. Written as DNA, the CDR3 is TGTGCCAGCAGCGAGGGCCCTCGGGATACGCAGTATTTT.

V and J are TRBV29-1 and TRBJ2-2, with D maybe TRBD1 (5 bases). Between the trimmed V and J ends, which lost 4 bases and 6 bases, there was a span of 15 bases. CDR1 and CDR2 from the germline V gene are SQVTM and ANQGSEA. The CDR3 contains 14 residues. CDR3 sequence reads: CSVAGPEVAGELFF. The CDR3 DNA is TGCAGCGTTGCAGGGCCAGAGGTGGCCGGGGAGCTGTTTTTT.

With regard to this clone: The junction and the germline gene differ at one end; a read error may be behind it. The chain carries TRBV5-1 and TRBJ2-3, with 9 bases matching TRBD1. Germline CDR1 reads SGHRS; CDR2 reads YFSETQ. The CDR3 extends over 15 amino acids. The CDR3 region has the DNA TGCGCCGGCAGGGCCGGGACAGGGATCGCAGATACGCAGTATTTT. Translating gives CAGRAGTGIADTQYF.

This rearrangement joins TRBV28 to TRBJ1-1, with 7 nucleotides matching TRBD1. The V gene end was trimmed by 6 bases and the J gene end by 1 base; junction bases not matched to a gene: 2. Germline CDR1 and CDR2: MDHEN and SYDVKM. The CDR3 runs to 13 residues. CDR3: CASRTGPNTEAFF. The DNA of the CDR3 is TGTGCCAGCAGGACAGGGCCGAACACTGAAGCTTTCTTT.

The CDR3 sequence is CAISESSLLDRGDTEAFF. The CDR3 DNA follows: TGTGCCATCAGTGAGTCTAGCCTACTAGACAGGGGTGACACTGAAGCTTTCTTT. V and J are TRBV10-3 and TRBJ1-1, with 8 bases aligning to TRBD1. V was clipped by 0 bases and J by 3 bases; unmatched bases: 12. The CDR3 is 18 amino acids. Germline values: CDR1 ENHRY, CDR2 SYGVKD.

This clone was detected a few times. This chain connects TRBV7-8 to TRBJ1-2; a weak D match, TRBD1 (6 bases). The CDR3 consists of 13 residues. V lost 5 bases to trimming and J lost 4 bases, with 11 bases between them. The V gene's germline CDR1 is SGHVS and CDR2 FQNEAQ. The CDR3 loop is CASSLLTGYGYTF. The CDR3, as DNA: TGTGCCAGCAGCCTCTTGACAGGCTATGGCTACACCTTC.

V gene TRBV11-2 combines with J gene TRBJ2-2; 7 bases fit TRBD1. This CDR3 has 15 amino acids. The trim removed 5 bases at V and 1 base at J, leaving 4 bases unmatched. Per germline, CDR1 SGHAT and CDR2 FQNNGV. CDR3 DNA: TGTGCCAGCAGCCCGGACAGGAAGAACACCGGGGAGCTGTTTTTT. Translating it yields CASSPDRKNTGELFF.

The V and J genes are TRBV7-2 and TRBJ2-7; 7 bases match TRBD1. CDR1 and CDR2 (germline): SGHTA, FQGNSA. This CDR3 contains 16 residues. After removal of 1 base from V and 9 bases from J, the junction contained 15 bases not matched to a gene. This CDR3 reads CASSLEGAGGRGGQYF. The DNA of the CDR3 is TGTGCCAGCAGCTTAGAGGGTGCAGGGGGACGCGGAGGGCAGTACTTC.

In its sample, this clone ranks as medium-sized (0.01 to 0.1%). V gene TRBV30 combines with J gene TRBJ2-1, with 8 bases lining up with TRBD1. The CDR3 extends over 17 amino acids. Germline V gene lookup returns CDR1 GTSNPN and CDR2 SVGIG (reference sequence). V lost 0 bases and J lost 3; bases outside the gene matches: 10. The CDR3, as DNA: TGTGCCTGGAGTGTACCTCTCCGGGGACAGGACTACAATGAGCAGTTCTTC. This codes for CAWSVPLRGQDYNEQFF. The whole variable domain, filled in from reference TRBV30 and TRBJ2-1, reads SQTIHQWPATLVQPVGSPLSLECTVEGTSNPNLYWYRQAAGRGLQLLFYSVGIGQISSEVPQNLSASRPQDRQFILSSKKLLLSDSGFYLCAWSVPLRGQDYNEQFFGPGTRLTVL.

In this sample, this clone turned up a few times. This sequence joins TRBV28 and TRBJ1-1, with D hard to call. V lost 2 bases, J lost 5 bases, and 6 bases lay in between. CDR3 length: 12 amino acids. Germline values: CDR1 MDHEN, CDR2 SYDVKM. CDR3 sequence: CASSLRETEAFF. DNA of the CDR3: TGTGCCAGCAGTTTAAGGGAAACTGAAGCTTTCTTT. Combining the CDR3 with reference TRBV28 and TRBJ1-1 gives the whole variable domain DVKVTQSSRYLVKRTGEKVFLECVQDMDHENMFWYRQDPGLGLRLIYFSYDVKMKEKGDIPEGYSVSREKKERFSLILESASTNQTSMYLCASSLRETEAFFGQGTRLTVV.